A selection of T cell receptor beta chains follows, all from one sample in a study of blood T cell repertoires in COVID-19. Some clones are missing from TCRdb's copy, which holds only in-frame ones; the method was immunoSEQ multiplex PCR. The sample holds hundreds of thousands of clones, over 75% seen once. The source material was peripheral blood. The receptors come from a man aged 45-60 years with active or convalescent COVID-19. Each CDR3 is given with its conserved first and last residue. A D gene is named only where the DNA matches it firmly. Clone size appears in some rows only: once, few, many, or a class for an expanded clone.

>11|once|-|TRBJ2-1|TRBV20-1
TGCAGTGCTTCATACTCCCCTGAGCAGTTCTTC
CSASYSPEQFF
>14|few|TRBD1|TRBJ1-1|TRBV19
TGTGCCAGTAGCTTGACAGGGGCTAACACTGAAGCTTTCTTT
CASSLTGANTEAFF
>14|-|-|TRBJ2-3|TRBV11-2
TGTGCCAGCAGCTTCGACGGGAGTTCGGATACGCAGTATTTT
CASSFDGSSDTQYF
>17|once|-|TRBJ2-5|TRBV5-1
TGCGCCAGCAGCCTACCAGCGTTTACAGGGACCCAAGAGACCCAGTACTTC
CASSLPAFTGTQETQYF
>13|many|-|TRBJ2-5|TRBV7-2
TGTGCCAGCAGCCCAAAACGGGGGGAGACCCAGTACTTC
CASSPKRGETQYF
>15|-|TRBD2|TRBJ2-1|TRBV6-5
TGTGCCAGCAGCCGTAGCGGGAGGGCTGATCGAGAGCAGTTCTTC
CASSRSGRADREQFF
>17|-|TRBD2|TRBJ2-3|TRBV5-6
TGTGCCAGCAGCCGATATGGGACTAGCGAAAGCACAGATACGCAGTATTTT
CASSRYGTSESTDTQYF
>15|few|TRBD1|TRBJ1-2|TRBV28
TGTGCCAGCAGTTACGAAAAGAGACAGGGCTATGGCTACACCTTC
CASSYEKRQGYGYTF
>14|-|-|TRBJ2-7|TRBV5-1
TGCGCCAGCAGCTCAACCGGGGGCTCCTACGAGCAGTACTTC
CASSSTGGSYEQYF
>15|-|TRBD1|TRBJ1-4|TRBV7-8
TGTGCCAGCAGCTTAAGGACAGGCCTCGGGGCAAAACTGTTTTTT
CASSLRTGLGAKLFF
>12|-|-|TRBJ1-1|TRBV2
TGTGCCAGCAGTGAAGGAGGCACTGAAGCTTTCTTT
CASSEGGTEAFF
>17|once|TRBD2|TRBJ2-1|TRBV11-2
TGTGCCAGCAGCTTAGAAGGGACTAGCGGGAGACGCAATGAGCAGTTCTTC
CASSLEGTSGRRNEQFF
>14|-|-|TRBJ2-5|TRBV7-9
TGTGCCAGCAGCTTAGTGGGGCGTGGGGAGACCCAGTACTTC
CASSLVGRGETQYF
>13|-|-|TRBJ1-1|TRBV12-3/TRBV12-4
TGTGCCAGCAGAGGTGGGAGGGCAACTGAAGCTTTCTTT
CASRGGRATEAFF
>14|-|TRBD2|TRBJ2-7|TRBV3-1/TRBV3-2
TGTGCCAGCAGCCATGCGGGAGGGCCCTACGAGCAGTACTTC
CASSHAGGPYEQYF
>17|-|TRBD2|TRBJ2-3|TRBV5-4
TGTGCCAGCAGCTTGACCTGGACTAGCGGATTCACAGATACGCAGTATTTT
CASSLTWTSGFTDTQYF
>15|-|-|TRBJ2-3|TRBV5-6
TGTGCCAGCAGCCGGAGCGGTTATAGCACAGATACGCAGTATTTT
CASSRSGYSTDTQYF
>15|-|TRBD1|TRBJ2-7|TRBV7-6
TGTGCCAGCAGCTTAGCGGGGGACAGACGCTACGAGCAGTACTTC
CASSLAGDRRYEQYF
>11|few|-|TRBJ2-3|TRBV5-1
TGCGCCAGCTCAGGGTACGATACGCAGTATTTT
CASSGYDTQYF
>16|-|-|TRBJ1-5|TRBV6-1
TGTGCCAGCAGTGAACGTGGCAGGGGATCGAGTCAGCCCCAGCATTTT
CASSERGRGSSQPQHF
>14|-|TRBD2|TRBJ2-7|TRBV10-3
TGTGCCATCAGGAGCGGGGAAAGCTCCTACGAGCAGTACTTC
CAIRSGESSYEQYF
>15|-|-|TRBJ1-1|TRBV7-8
TGTGCCAGCAGCTTAGGTCGCACGGGTCCGACTGAAGCTTTCTTT
CASSLGRTGPTEAFF